This is a list of T cell receptor beta chains from one sample in a study of early T cells in non-severe SARS-CoV-2 infection. TCRdb re-analysed the 5' RACE reads in MiXCR, keeping a single row per CDR3 protein. The sample records tens of thousands of distinct CDR3 sequences, over 4% being singletons. Sequencing was performed on whole blood. The receptors shown here come from an adult who was a healthcare worker with PCR-confirmed SARS-CoV-2 infection or an uninfected control (not recorded which). Both conserved end residues are trimmed from each CDR3. Fields, in order: J gene, V gene, CDR3 protein.

j_gene: TRBJ2-5
v_gene: TRBV20-1
CDR3aa: SARAGGIQETQY

j_gene: TRBJ2-1
v_gene: TRBV9
CDR3aa: ASSVVSGRSYNEQF

j_gene: TRBJ1-5
v_gene: TRBV12-3/TRBV12-4
CDR3aa: ASSSQGGNQPQH

j_gene: TRBJ2-1
v_gene: TRBV4-3
CDR3aa: ASSQDQPGEKF

j_gene: TRBJ1-4
v_gene: TRBV6-1
CDR3aa: ASSGTATNEKLF

j_gene: TRBJ2-7
v_gene: TRBV20-1
CDR3aa: SARETSGGRFEQY

j_gene: TRBJ1-2
v_gene: TRBV7-9
CDR3aa: ASSSPGTYYGYT

j_gene: TRBJ2-1
v_gene: TRBV5-6
CDR3aa: ASSPLVPDYNEQF

j_gene: TRBJ1-2
v_gene: TRBV24-1
CDR3aa: ATSDSGGSNYGYT

j_gene: TRBJ2-7
v_gene: TRBV11-2
CDR3aa: ASSPDGRGEQY

j_gene: TRBJ2-7
v_gene: TRBV5-1
CDR3aa: ASSLDSGYEQY

j_gene: TRBJ1-6
v_gene: TRBV11-2
CDR3aa: ASSWARNTAYNSPLH

j_gene: TRBJ1-2
v_gene: TRBV7-7
CDR3aa: ASSLSKPVGFYGYT

j_gene: TRBJ2-3
v_gene: TRBV7-2
CDR3aa: ASSPRTGRTDTQY

j_gene: TRBJ1-3
v_gene: TRBV28
CDR3aa: ASSTAPRNTIY

j_gene: TRBJ1-2
v_gene: TRBV20-1
CDR3aa: SARSGRIYGYT

j_gene: TRBJ2-7
v_gene: TRBV9
CDR3aa: ASSARDSETYEQY

j_gene: TRBJ2-7
v_gene: TRBV18
CDR3aa: ASSPRAGVRLEQY

j_gene: TRBJ2-1
v_gene: TRBV6-4
CDR3aa: ASSGDVHNEQF

j_gene: TRBJ1-1
v_gene: TRBV12-3/TRBV12-4
CDR3aa: ASRPGKMPLDGAF

j_gene: TRBJ2-5
v_gene: TRBV5-6
CDR3aa: ASSFIGRAGRETQY

j_gene: TRBJ1-6
v_gene: TRBV5-1
CDR3aa: ASSLRDTINSPLH

j_gene: TRBJ1-1
v_gene: TRBV14
CDR3aa: ASSPDRRDRGWNTEAF

j_gene: TRBJ1-1
v_gene: TRBV28
CDR3aa: ASSFSTGGRAEAF

j_gene: TRBJ2-2
v_gene: TRBV28
CDR3aa: ASSLIGNGELF

j_gene: TRBJ2-5
v_gene: TRBV11-2
CDR3aa: ASSSPSGRETQY

j_gene: TRBJ2-2
v_gene: TRBV5-1
CDR3aa: ASSLDRGTGELF

j_gene: TRBJ2-1
v_gene: TRBV12-3/TRBV12-4
CDR3aa: ASSLVLAGGPLRYNEQF

j_gene: TRBJ2-3
v_gene: TRBV2
CDR3aa: ASSPLAGDTDTQY

j_gene: TRBJ2-7
v_gene: TRBV20-1
CDR3aa: SARQGLQAYEQY

j_gene: TRBJ2-4
v_gene: TRBV7-2
CDR3aa: ASSFGTENIQY

j_gene: TRBJ2-3
v_gene: TRBV6-2/TRBV6-3
CDR3aa: ASSYSTGGGPDTQY

j_gene: TRBJ2-3
v_gene: TRBV5-4
CDR3aa: ASRLAGVSTDTQY